Listed here is a single T cell receptor beta chain. Its specificity is not known. TCRdb's table, derived via immunoSEQ multiplex PCR, lists solely in-frame clones and lacks some. The table records 150,000 to 180,000 clones, 90% of them present only once. The source of the sample is a study of T cell responses to AZD1222 COVID-19 vaccine. The CDR3 length is 12 residues. Germline lookup yields CDR1 MDHEN and CDR2 SYDVKM. Between the trimmed V and J ends, which lost 8 bases and 4 bases, there was a span of 11 bases. Points from the study as a whole: Once two AZD1222 doses were given, Spike-specific TCR breadth and depth went up. Baseline testing showed seropositivity in only a handful of AZD1222 recipients. Donor demographics were predominantly white British with a female majority; clonal diversity may be underestimated. Within unmutated variant regions lay the reported targets of nearly half of spike-specific TCRs.

This TCR was recovered from an adult in good health. The chain employs TRBV28 and TRBJ1-2; no clear D. The source material was peripheral blood, sampled on day 0 of AZD1222 vaccination. The CDR3 region has the DNA TGTGCCAGCGCCACGTCGGGCTATGGCTACACCTTC. It is translated as CASATSGYGYTF.